What follows describes a single TCR beta chain. Its specificity is not known. This sample is drawn from a study of OX40 agonist ivuxolimab in advanced cancers. Study-level points and caveats: At 0.1 to 3.0 mg/kg and by week 6, CD4+ and CD8+ T cells in the blood had expanded clonally.

The repertoire was sequenced with immunoSEQ multiplex PCR; TCRdb's copy has only in-frame clones and lacks some. The repertoire holds tens of thousands of clones, with 70% to 90% as singletons. Germline CDR1 SQVTM, CDR2 ANQGSEA. With 6 bases removed from V and 0 bases from J, the gap between germline ends came to 12 bases. The CDR3 totals 14 residues. The material sequenced was CD4+ or CD8+ T cells sorted from blood, taken in a trial of the OX40 agonist ivuxolimab. V and J are TRBV29-1 and TRBJ2-1; no clear D. The source of this sequence is an adult with an advanced solid tumor such as melanoma, head and neck, liver or kidney cancer. CDR3 DNA: TGCAGCGTCTCGCGCGGTAACTCCTACAATGAGCAGTTCTTC. Its protein product is CSVSRGNSYNEQFF.